These T cell receptor beta chains were read from a single sample in a study of response to subunit inactivated influenza vaccine. TCRdb recomputed calls from the RT-PCR reads with MiXCR, one row per CDR3 protein. The sample carries about 520,000 distinct CDR3 sequences, about 7.2% recorded once. The sequences come from PBMCs from blood, collected 23 to 25 months after vaccination. The receptors shown here come from a man aged 50 to 69 who received an inactivated influenza vaccine. Each CDR3 is given without its conserved first and last residue. Each record gives: J gene, clone size, V gene, CDR3 protein. Not all rows give a size; the values are once, few, many and, for expanded clones, a class.

TRBJ1-1 NA TRBV5-1 ASSFVAGTNTEAF
TRBJ1-5 few TRBV7-8 ASSLGDLYNQPQH
TRBJ1-1 many TRBV20-1 SARKGGLNTEAF
TRBJ1-4 many TRBV12-3/TRBV12-4 ASSLGGANEKLF
TRBJ2-5 many TRBV12-3/TRBV12-4 ASSLTGIPETQY
TRBJ2-1 many TRBV9 ASSVAAEGEQF
TRBJ2-7 NA TRBV28 ASSFGTSGIYEQY
TRBJ1-1 NA TRBV12-3/TRBV12-4 ASSLASFTEAF
TRBJ2-7 many TRBV6-1 ASSRPDRHGEQY
TRBJ2-3 NA TRBV3-1 ASSQGWTSGGAADTQY
TRBJ2-6 many TRBV28 ASSLAQAYSGANVLT
TRBJ1-1 NA TRBV3-1 ASSQGPRGTEAF
TRBJ1-2 few TRBV6-1 ASKRQVGRNAGPNYGYT
TRBJ2-7 few TRBV7-9 ASTPGLAGELYEQY
TRBJ2-7 few TRBV7-2 ASSSADYEQY
TRBJ2-7 few TRBV6-2/TRBV6-3 ASSYDQGSYEQY
TRBJ2-7 NA TRBV6-1 ASSDERLDSYEQY
TRBJ2-1 NA TRBV6-1 ASRSGAMAGNEQF
TRBJ1-2 few TRBV24-1 ATSDFSRGYT
TRBJ2-7 NA TRBV6-2/TRBV6-3 ASNLRGPSYEQY
TRBJ1-4 many TRBV11-2 ASSSPTGKGEKLF
TRBJ2-5 few TRBV25-1 ASRTGAGETQY
TRBJ1-4 NA TRBV7-9 ASSELQGANEKLF
TRBJ1-2 few TRBV24-1 ATSDSPGTAGVISYGYT
TRBJ2-7 few TRBV12-3/TRBV12-4 ASSIGEIYEQY
TRBJ1-1 NA TRBV2 ASSGEGTEAF
TRBJ1-4 NA TRBV28 ASSLGGGNPREKLF
TRBJ2-5 NA TRBV14 ASSQGRDRQETQY
TRBJ1-2 NA TRBV11-1 ASSPKMGQNKDPNYGYT
TRBJ2-5 many TRBV7-6 ASSFLGQASVETQY
TRBJ1-5 NA TRBV24-1 ATSDNGAGAGNQPQH
TRBJ1-2 few TRBV4-3 ASSQEVGGSGYT
TRBJ2-7 many TRBV20-1 SARWVSGGFEQY
TRBJ2-2 few TRBV3-1 ASQFANTGELF
TRBJ1-2 NA TRBV6-5 ASRRLYGYT
TRBJ1-1 NA TRBV29-1 SVDRVRHSNTEAF
TRBJ2-5 few TRBV5-6 ASSLEQGGIFGETQY
TRBJ2-1 NA TRBV7-9 ASSSTAGGPYNEQF
TRBJ2-1 many TRBV11-2 ASSLGDRAFEQF
TRBJ1-2 NA TRBV20-1 SVQDRSPVWGYT
TRBJ2-2 few TRBV4-1 ASSYKMGLAGPRGTGELF
TRBJ2-5 NA TRBV5-5 ASSLSSGSVLGETQY
TRBJ1-1 NA TRBV25-1 ASSRTGESTEAF
TRBJ2-5 NA TRBV28 ASSPRSILETQY
TRBJ2-1 many TRBV3-1 ASSPPLLAHNEQF
TRBJ2-5 few TRBV5-1 ASSVGQGAGETQY
TRBJ2-3 few TRBV20-1 SARDRIAEITDTQY
TRBJ2-1 NA TRBV14 ASSQDPAERIYNEQF
TRBJ2-3 NA TRBV9 ASSSGLAGAVDTQY
TRBJ2-3 NA TRBV7-2 ASSPSSASGTDTQY